This T cell receptor (beta chain) was documented in a study of blood T cell repertoires in COVID-19. Study information: Acute-phase and convalescent COVID-19 samples originated in the United States, Italy and Spain. Sources were T cells, B-cell-depleted T cells, or PBMCs; the material itself was cDNA or gDNA.

This clone was seen only once. Study processing details: Amplification with reference gene primers provided the estimates of nucleated cell counts. Sequencing was performed with immunoSEQ multiplex PCR; in TCRdb, only in-frame clones are kept and a portion is missing. The DNA was the basis for D and trimming; V, J and clone size are from that table. The sample has approximately 280,000 clones, approximately 83% seen once. Trimming removed 0 bases from V and 4 bases from J; junction bases left unmatched: 3. Germline CDR1 is SGHKS and CDR2 is YYEKEE (reference sequence). The CDR3 is 15 residues long. The rearrangement links TRBV5-5 to TRBJ2-3; TRBD1 aligns across 9 bases. This receptor was identified in a woman in her sixties or seventies with acute or convalescent COVID-19. The sample consisted of peripheral blood. The CDR3, as DNA: TGTGCCAGCAGCTTGGTGGGACAGGGTTCAGATACGCAGTATTTT. Residues: CASSLVGQGSDTQYF. The full variable domain, in which reference TRBV5-5 and TRBJ2-3 provide the parts outside the CDR3, is DAGVTQSPTHLIKTRGQQVTLRCSPISGHKSVSWYQQVLGQGPQFIFQYYEKEERGRGNFPDRFSARQFPNYSSELNVNALLLGDSALYLCASSLVGQGSDTQYFGPGTRLTVL.